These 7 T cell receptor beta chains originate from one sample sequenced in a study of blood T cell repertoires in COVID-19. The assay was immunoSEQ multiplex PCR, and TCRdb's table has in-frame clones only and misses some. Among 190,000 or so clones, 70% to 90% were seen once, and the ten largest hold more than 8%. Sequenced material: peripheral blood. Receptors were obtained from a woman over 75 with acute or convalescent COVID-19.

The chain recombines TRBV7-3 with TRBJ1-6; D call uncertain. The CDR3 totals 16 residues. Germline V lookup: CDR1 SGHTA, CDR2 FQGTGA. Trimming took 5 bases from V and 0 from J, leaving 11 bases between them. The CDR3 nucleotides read TGTGCCAGCAGCAAAGAAGCGAGCTCCTATAATTCACCCCTCCACTTT. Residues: CASSKEASSYNSPLHF.

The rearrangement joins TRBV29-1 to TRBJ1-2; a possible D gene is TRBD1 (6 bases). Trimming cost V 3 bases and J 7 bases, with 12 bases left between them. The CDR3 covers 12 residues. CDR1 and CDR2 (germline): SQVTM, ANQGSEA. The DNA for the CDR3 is TGCAGCGTTGAGGGACAACCCTTTGGCTACACCTTC. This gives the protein CSVEGQPFGYTF.

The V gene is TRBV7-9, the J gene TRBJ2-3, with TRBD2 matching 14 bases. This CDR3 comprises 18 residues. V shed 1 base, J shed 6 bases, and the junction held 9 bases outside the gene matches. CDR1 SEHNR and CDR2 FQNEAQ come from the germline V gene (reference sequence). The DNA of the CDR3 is TGTGCCAGCAGCTTAGTTGGGGGACTAGCGGGGGACCGGGATACGCAGTATTTT. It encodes CASSLVGGLAGDRDTQYF.

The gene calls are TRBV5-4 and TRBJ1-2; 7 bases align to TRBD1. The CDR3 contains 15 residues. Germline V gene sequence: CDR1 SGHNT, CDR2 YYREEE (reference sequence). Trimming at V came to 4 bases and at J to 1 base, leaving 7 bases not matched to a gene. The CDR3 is CASSTPGQINYGYTF. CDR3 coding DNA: TGTGCCAGCAGCACACCGGGACAGATTAACTATGGCTACACCTTC.

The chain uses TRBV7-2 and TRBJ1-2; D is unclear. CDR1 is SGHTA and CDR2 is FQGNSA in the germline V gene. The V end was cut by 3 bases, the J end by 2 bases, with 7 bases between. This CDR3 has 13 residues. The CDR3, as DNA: TGTGCCAGCAGCTTCGGGGTAAACTATGGCTACACCTTC. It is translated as CASSFGVNYGYTF.

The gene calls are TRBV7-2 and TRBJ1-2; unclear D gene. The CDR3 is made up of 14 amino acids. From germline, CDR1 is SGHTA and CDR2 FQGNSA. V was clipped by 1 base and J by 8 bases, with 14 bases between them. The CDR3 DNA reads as TGTGCCAGCAGCTTAGTGAACCCGGGAGGAGGCTACACCTTC. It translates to CASSLVNPGGGYTF.

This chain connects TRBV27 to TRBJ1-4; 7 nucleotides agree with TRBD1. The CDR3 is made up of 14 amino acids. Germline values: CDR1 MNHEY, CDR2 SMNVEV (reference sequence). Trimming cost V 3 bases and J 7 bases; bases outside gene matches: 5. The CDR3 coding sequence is TGTGCCAGCAGTTTTCGCAACAGGGGTGAAAAACTGTTTTTT. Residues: CASSFRNRGEKLFF.